This T cell receptor beta chain was identified in a study of graft-versus-host responses after intestinal transplantation. In the study overall: Multivisceral, liver-intestinal, or isolated intestinal transplants were received by the recipients.

TCRdb keeps only in-frame clones here, not all; method: immunoSEQ multiplex PCR. The sample lists approximately 12,000 clones, about 80% seen once, with more than 8% in the top ten. CDR1 is SEHNR and CDR2 is FQNEAQ in the germline V gene (reference sequence). CDR3 length equals 14 residues. Germline trimming cut 4 bases from V and 9 bases from J; bases unmatched to any gene: 9. Study outcomes and limitations: Some GvH clones appeared in ileal mucosa or blood before recipient bone marrow.

Processing released intraepithelial and lamina propria lymphocytes from the graft tissue. A remark on this clone: Antigen: not known.

The source is a human patient who received an intestinal transplant, so some T cells may come from the graft donor. V usage is TRBV7-9 and J usage is TRBJ1-2; 9 nucleotides line up with TRBD1. Sequenced material: ileum tissue, taken 23 days after intestinal transplant. CDR3 region: CASSSGTGWYRYTF. Here the CDR3 DNA reads TGTGCCAGCAGCTCCGGGACAGGGTGGTATCGCTACACCTTC.